Shown below are 16 T cell receptor beta chains from a single sample sequenced in a study of T cells in Graves' hyperthyroidism and ophthalmopathy. Amplified regions were TCR beta CDR3 sequences from RNA transcripts. The HTBI primer set was used in a first-round RT-PCR of the TCR CDR3. TCRdb called the multiplex PCR reads again in MiXCR, with one record for every CDR3 protein. Found here are fewer than 650,000 distinct CDR3 sequences, roughly 14% of them singletons; the top ten hold about 4.5%. Source material: blood. The source is a woman in her thirties or forties with Graves' ophthalmopathy.

In its sample, this clonotype was seen many times. The CDR3 DNA sequence: TGTGCCTGGAGTACAGGGACAGGAGTCACTGAAGCTTTCTTT. Encoded protein: CAWSTGTGVTEAFF. V is TRBV30 and J is TRBJ1-1; 8 bases are a match to TRBD1. The CDR3 runs 14 residues. Germline values: CDR1 GTSNPN, CDR2 SVGIG (reference sequence). The J segment lost 4 bases and the V segment lost 2 bases, leaving 6 bases of the junction unmatched.

This clonotype was seen repeatedly, ten times or more. J is TRBJ1-1 and V is TRBV28; D perhaps matches TRBD1 (5 bases). Trimming shortened V by 1 base and J by 1 base, and 10 bases separated the two germline ends. Germline V gene data show CDR1 as MDHEN and CDR2 as SYDVKM. There are 15 residues in the CDR3. CDR3 bases: TGTGCCAGCAGTTTATCCAGGGCTCCGAACACTGAAGCTTTCTTT. Amino acids: CASSLSRAPNTEAFF.

J is TRBJ1-1 and V is TRBV6-5; D uncertain. The CDR3 loop spans 16 amino acids. The V gene lost 0 bases and the J gene lost 1 base, with 12 bases spanning the gap. CDR1 is MNHEY, CDR2 SVGAGI, per germline. The DNA for the CDR3 is TGTGCCAGCAGTTACTCCGCCAGTGTGGGGAACACTGAAGCTTTCTTT. Protein product: CASSYSASVGNTEAFF.

This clonotype occurred many times. V gene TRBV20-1 combines with J gene TRBJ2-7; D gene uncertain. V dropped 1 base and J dropped 4 bases, with 20 bases sitting between them. Germline CDR1 DFQATT, CDR2 SNEGSKA (reference sequence). CDR3 length: 16 amino acids. The CDR3 region has the DNA TGCAGTGCTAGAGCCCAACCCTCCGGTCCGGGTTACGAGCAGTACTTC. Amino acids: CSARAQPSGPGYEQYF.

Ten or more counts support this clonotype. The chain links TRBV12-3 or TRBV12-4 to TRBJ1-3, with unresolved D. Trimming took 2 bases from V and 2 from J, leaving 16 bases between them. The CDR3 consists of 17 residues. The CDR3 nucleotides read TGTGCCAGCAGTTTAATTCTTGGTGCCGGCACTGGAAACACCATATATTTT. This translates into CASSLILGAGTGNTIYF.

This clonotype was seen repeatedly, ten times or more. J is TRBJ2-7 and V is TRBV7-2; D not resolved. The V gene's germline CDR1 is SGHTA and CDR2 FQGNSA. The CDR3 runs 13 residues. V lost 5 bases and J lost 6, with 14 bases in between. In nucleotides, the CDR3 is TGTGCCAGCAGCATATCCCTCCTTGGCGAGCAGTACTTC. This gives the protein CASSISLLGEQYF.

V usage is TRBV18 and J usage is TRBJ2-7; possibly TRBD1 or TRBD2 for D (5 bases each). The CDR3 spans 13 residues. Germline CDR1 reads KGHSH; CDR2 reads LQKENI. The V gene lost 6 bases and the J gene lost 3 bases, with 12 bases spanning the gap. CDR3: CASSPRDDYEQYF. CDR3 sequence (DNA): TGTGCCAGCTCGCCCCGGGACGACTACGAGCAGTACTTC.

This clonotype came up a few times. CDR3 protein: CASNVTSNEKLFF. The CDR3 coding sequence is TGTGCCAGCAACGTCACTTCTAATGAAAAACTGTTTTTT. This chain uses TRBV7-3 with TRBJ1-4; D call uncertain. The CDR3 totals 13 residues. The V gene's germline CDR1 is SGHTA and CDR2 FQGTGA. V was cut by 7 bases and J by 3 bases, with 9 bases left in between.

The V and J genes are TRBV7-9 and TRBJ2-2, with D tentatively TRBD1 or TRBD2 (5 bases each). Looked up from germline, CDR1 is SEHNR and CDR2 is FQNEAQ (reference sequence). V dropped 4 bases and J dropped 3 bases, with 9 bases sitting between them. CDR3 length: 14 residues. Here the CDR3 reads CASSSGRDTGELFF. CDR3 DNA sequence: TGTGCCAGCAGCTCGGGACGCGACACCGGGGAGCTGTTTTTT.

This clonotype was counted ten times or more. Here the CDR3 reads CAGGREGRREQYF. Written as DNA, the CDR3 is TGTGCCGGGGGGCGGGAGGGCCGTAGGGAGCAGTACTTC. The V and J genes are TRBV30 and TRBJ2-7, with 9 bases aligning to TRBD2. CDR1 and CDR2 from the germline V gene are GTSNPN and SVGIG (reference sequence). V trimming: 8 bases; J trimming: 7 bases; junction bases outside the gene matches: 12. This CDR3 has 13 amino acids.

This clonotype was seen a single time. V gene TRBV6-1 combines with J gene TRBJ1-1; the D is unclear. Between the trimmed V and J ends, which lost 7 bases and 1 base, there was a span of 7 bases. This CDR3 region has 12 residues. Germline lookup yields CDR1 MNHNS and CDR2 SASEGT. The CDR3 DNA is TGTGCCAGCACCGCGGGGAACACTGAAGCTTTCTTT. Protein: CASTAGNTEAFF.

This clonotype was seen at least ten times. The J gene is TRBJ2-2, the V gene TRBV27; maybe TRBD1 (5 bases). V was clipped by 5 bases and J by 5 bases, with 18 bases between them. The CDR3 is 16 amino acids. Germline V CDR1 and CDR2: MNHEY, SMNVEV (reference sequence). Written as DNA, the CDR3 is TGTGCCAGCAGTAGGGGTACTACCCTTTTAACCGGGGAGCTGTTTTTT. Residues: CASSRGTTLLTGELFF.

A few counts support this clonotype. In DNA form, the CDR3 reads TGTGCCAGCAGTCGGACCACCACGGAGACCCAGTACTTC. This encodes CASSRTTTETQYF. This chain links TRBV12-3 or TRBV12-4 with TRBJ2-5; no clear D gene. The CDR3 runs to 13 residues. The V gene lost 5 bases and the J gene lost 5 bases, with 12 bases spanning the gap.

This chain joins TRBV4-2 and TRBJ2-3, with 7 bases lining up with TRBD2. V lost 4 bases and J lost 0; bases outside the gene matches: 7. The CDR3 length is 16 residues. Germline values: CDR1 LGHNA, CDR2 YNFKEQ. The DNA for the CDR3 is TGTGCCAGCAGCCTTTCTAGCGGCCCTAGCACAGATACGCAGTATTTT. The encoded protein is CASSLSSGPSTDTQYF.

There are many counts of this clonotype. V usage is TRBV4-2 and J usage is TRBJ2-7; TRBD2 agrees at 7 bases. Germline V gene data show CDR1 as LGHNA and CDR2 as YNFKEQ. The length of the CDR3 is 15 residues. Unmatched junction bases numbered 6, after V lost 1 base and J lost 3 bases. CDR3 loop: CASSQVTGRNYEQYF. The CDR3 region has the DNA TGTGCCAGCAGCCAAGTCACCGGGAGGAACTACGAGCAGTACTTC.

This clonotype was recorded a few times. The rearrangement joins TRBV12-3 or TRBV12-4 to TRBJ1-3; possibly TRBD1 for D (6 bases). CDR3 length equals 15 residues. The V end was cut by 6 bases, the J end by 0 bases, with 12 bases between. CDR3 in amino acids: CASRQRDNSGNTIYF. The DNA of the CDR3 is TGTGCCAGCAGGCAAAGGGACAACTCTGGAAACACCATATATTTT.